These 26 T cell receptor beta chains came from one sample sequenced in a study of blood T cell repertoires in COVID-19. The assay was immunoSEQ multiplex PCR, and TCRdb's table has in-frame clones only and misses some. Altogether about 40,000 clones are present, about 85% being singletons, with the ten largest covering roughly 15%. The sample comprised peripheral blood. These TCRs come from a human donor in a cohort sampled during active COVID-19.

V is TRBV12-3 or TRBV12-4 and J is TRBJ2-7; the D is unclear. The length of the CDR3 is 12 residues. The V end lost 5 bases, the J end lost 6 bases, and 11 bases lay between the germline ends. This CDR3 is CASSPGGLEQYF. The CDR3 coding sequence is TGTGCCAGCAGTCCCGGCGGCCTCGAGCAGTACTTC.

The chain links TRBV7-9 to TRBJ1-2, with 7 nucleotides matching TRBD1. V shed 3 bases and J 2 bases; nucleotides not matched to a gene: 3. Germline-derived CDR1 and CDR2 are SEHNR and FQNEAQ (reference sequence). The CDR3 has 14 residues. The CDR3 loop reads CASSFSRGNYGYTF. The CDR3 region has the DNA TGTGCCAGCAGCTTTAGCAGGGGGAACTATGGCTACACCTTC.

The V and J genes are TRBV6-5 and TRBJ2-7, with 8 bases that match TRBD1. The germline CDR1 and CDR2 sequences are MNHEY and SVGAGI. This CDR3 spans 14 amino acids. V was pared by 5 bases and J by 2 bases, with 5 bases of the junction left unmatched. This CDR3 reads CASSRTGPPYEQYF. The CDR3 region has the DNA TGTGCCAGCAGTAGGACAGGGCCTCCCTACGAGCAGTACTTC.

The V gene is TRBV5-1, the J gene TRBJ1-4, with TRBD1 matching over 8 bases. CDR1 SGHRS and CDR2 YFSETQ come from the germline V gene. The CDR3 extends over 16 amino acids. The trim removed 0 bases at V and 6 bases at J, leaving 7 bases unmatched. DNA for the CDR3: TGCGCCAGCAGCTTGGCCCTAGGACAGGGACATGAAAAACTGTTTTTT. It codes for CASSLALGQGHEKLFF.

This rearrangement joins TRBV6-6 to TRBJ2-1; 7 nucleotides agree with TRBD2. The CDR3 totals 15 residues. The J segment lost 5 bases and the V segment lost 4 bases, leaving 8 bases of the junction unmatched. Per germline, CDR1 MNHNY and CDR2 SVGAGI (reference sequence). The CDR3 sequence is CASSLGGLIHNEQFF. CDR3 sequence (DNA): TGTGCCAGCAGTTTGGGGGGGTTGATACACAATGAGCAGTTCTTC.

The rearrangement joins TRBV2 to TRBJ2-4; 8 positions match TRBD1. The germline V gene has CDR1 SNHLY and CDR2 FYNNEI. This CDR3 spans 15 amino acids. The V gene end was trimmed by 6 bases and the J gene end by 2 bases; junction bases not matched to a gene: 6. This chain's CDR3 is CASSGRTGPKNIQYF. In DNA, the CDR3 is TGTGCCAGCAGCGGCCGGACAGGGCCCAAAAACATTCAGTACTTC.

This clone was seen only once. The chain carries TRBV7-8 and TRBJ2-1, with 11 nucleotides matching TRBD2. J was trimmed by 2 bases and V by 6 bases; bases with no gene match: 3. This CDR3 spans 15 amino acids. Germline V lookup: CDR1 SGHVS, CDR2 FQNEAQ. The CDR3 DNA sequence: TGTGCCAGCAGACTTAGCGGGGGGGCCTACAATGAGCAGTTCTTC. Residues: CASRLSGGAYNEQFF.

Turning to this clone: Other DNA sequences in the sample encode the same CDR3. The CDR3 spells CASSIGGDYNEQFF. CDR3 in DNA: TGTGCCAGTAGTATAGGGGGGGACTACAATGAGCAGTTCTTC. The rearrangement links TRBV19 to TRBJ2-1; tentative D call: TRBD2 (6 bases). The CDR3 is 14 amino acids. V shed 1 base and J shed 3 bases, with 7 bases lying between them. CDR1 and CDR2 (germline): LNHDA, SQIVND (reference sequence).

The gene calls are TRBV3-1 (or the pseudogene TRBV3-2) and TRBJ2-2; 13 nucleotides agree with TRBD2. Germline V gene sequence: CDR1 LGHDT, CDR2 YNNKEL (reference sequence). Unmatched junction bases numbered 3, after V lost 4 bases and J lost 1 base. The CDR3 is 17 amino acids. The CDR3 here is CASSRTSGGVNTGELFF. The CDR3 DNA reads TGTGCCAGCAGCCGGACTAGCGGGGGCGTGAACACCGGGGAGCTGTTTTTT.

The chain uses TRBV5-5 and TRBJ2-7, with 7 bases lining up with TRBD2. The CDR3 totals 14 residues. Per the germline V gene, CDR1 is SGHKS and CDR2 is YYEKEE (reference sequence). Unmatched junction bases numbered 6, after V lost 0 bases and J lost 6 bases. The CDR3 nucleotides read TGTGCCAGCAGCTTGGCTTGGGGGAGGGGCGAGCAGTACTTC. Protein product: CASSLAWGRGEQYF.

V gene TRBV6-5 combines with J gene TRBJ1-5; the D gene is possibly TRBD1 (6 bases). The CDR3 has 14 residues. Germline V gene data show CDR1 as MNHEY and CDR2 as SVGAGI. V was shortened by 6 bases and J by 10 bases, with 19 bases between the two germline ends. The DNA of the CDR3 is TGTGCCAGCAGCCCCACCGGGACACCGGACCCCCAGCATTTT. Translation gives CASSPTGTPDPQHF.

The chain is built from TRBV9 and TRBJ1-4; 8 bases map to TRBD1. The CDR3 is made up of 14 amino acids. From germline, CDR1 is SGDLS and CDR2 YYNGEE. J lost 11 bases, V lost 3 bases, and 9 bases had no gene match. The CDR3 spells CASSADRALGKLFF. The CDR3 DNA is TGTGCCAGCAGCGCGGACAGGGCCCTAGGGAAACTGTTTTTT.

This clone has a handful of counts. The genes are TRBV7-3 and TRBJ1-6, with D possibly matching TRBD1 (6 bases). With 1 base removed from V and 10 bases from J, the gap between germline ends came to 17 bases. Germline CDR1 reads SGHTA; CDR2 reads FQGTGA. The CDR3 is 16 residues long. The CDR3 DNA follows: TGTGCCAGCAGCTTAATGTCGATACAGGGAGGGTCACCCCTCCACTTT. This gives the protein CASSLMSIQGGSPLHF.

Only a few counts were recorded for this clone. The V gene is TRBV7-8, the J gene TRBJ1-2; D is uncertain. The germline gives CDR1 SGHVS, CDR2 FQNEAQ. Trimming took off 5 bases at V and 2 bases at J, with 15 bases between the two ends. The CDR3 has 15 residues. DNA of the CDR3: TGTGCCAGCAGCCCTCTCCGAGAGACAAACTATGGCTACACCTTC. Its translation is CASSPLRETNYGYTF.

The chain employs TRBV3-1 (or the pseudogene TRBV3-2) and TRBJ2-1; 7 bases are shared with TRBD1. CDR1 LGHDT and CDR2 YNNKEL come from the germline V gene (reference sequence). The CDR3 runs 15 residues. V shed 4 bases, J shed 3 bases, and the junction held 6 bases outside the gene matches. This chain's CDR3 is CASSLKQGSYNEQFF. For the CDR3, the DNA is TGTGCCAGCAGCCTAAAACAGGGGAGCTACAATGAGCAGTTCTTC.

The CDR3 bases are TGCGCCAGCAGCCCAAGGGGCTTGGACACTGAAGCTTTCTTT. The encoded protein is CASSPRGLDTEAFF. The V gene is TRBV5-1, the J gene TRBJ1-1; weak D call: TRBD1 (5 bases). The CDR3 has 14 residues. Germline V gene lookup returns CDR1 SGHRS and CDR2 YFSETQ. Deletions cut 4 bases from V and 3 bases from J, with 13 bases between.

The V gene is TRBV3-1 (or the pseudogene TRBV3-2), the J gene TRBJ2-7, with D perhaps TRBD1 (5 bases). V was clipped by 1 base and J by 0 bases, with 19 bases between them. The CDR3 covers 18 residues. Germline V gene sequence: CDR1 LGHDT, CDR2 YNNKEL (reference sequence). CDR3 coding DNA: TGTGCCAGCAGCCAAGCCGTGGGCCGGACACCCGGCTCCTACGAGCAGTACTTC. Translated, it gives CASSQAVGRTPGSYEQYF.

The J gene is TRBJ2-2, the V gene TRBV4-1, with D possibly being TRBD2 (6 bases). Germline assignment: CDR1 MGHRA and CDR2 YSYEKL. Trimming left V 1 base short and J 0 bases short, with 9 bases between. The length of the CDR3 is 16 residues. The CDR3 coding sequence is TGCGCCAGCAGCCAAGCTAGGACTACGAACACCGGGGAGCTGTTTTTT. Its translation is CASSQARTTNTGELFF.

CDR3 bases: TGTGCCAGCAGTGCAGGATCCTACGAGCAGTACTTC. It specifies CASSAGSYEQYF. V gene TRBV2 combines with J gene TRBJ2-7; D unresolved. The CDR3 has 12 amino acids. Trimming left V 4 bases short and J 1 base short, with 5 bases between. Germline values: CDR1 SNHLY, CDR2 FYNNEI.

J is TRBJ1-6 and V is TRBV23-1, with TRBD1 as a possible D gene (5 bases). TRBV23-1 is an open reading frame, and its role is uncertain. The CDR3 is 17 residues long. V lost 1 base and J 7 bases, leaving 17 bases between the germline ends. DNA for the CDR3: TGCGCCAGCAGTCAATACCGGCGGCAGGGTGTGAATTCACCCCTCCACTTT. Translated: CASSQYRRQGVNSPLHF.

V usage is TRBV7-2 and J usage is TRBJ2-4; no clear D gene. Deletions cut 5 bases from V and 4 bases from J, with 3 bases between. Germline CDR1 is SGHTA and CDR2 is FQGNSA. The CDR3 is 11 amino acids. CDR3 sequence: CASSRKNIQYF. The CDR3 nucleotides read TGTGCCAGCAGCCGTAAAAACATTCAGTACTTC.

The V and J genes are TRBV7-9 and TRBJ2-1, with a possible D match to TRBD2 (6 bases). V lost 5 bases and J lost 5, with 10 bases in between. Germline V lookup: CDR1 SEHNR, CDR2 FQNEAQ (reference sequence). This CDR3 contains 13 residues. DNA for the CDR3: TGTGCCAGCAGCCTAGGGACTGACAATGAGCAGTTCTTC. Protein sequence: CASSLGTDNEQFF. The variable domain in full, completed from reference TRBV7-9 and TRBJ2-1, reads DTGVSQNPRHKITKRGQNVTFRCDPISEHNRLYWYRQTLGQGPEFLTYFQNEAQLEKSRLLSDRFSAERPKGSFSTLEIQRTEQGDSAMYLCASSLGTDNEQFFGPGTRLTVL.

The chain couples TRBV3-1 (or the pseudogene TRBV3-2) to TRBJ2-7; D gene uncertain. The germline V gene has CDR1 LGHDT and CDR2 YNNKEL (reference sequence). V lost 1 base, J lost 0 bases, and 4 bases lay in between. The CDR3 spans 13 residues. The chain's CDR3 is CASSQARSYEQYF. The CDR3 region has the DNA TGTGCCAGCAGCCAAGCCCGCTCCTACGAGCAGTACTTC.

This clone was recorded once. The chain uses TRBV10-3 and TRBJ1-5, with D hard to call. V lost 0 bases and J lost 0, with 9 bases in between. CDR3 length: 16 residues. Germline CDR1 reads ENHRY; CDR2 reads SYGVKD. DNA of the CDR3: TGTGCCATCAGTGAGTCGAAGGAGTATAGCAATCAGCCCCAGCATTTT. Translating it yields CAISESKEYSNQPQHF.

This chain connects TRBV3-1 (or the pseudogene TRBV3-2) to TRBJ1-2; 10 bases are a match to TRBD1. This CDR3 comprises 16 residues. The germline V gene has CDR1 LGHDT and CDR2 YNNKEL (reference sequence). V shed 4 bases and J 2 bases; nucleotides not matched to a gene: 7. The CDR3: CASSPTGGPSNYGYTF. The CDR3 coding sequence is TGTGCCAGCAGCCCGACAGGGGGCCCCTCCAACTATGGCTACACCTTC.

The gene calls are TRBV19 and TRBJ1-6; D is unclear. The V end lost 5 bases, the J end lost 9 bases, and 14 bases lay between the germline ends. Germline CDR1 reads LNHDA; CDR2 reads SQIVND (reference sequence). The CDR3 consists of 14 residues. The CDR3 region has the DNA TGTGCCAGTAGTGCCGGGTCTGGCGGTTCACCCCTCCACTTT. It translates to CASSAGSGGSPLHF.